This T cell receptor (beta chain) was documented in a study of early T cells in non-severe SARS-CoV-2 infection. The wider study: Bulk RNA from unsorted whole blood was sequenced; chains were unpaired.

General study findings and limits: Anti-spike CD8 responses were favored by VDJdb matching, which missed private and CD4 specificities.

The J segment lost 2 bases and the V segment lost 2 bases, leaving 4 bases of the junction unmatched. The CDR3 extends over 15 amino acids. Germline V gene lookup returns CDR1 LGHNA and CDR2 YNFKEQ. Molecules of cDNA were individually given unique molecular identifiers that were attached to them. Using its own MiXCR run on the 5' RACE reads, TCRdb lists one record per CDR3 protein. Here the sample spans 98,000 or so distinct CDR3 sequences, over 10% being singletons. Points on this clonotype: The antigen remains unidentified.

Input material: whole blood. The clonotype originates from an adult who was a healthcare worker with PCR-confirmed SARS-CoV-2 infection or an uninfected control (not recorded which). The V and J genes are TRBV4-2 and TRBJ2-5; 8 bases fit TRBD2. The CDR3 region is CASSQYQRGQETQYF. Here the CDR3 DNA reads TGTGCCAGCAGCCAATACCAGCGGGGGCAAGAGACCCAGTACTTC.